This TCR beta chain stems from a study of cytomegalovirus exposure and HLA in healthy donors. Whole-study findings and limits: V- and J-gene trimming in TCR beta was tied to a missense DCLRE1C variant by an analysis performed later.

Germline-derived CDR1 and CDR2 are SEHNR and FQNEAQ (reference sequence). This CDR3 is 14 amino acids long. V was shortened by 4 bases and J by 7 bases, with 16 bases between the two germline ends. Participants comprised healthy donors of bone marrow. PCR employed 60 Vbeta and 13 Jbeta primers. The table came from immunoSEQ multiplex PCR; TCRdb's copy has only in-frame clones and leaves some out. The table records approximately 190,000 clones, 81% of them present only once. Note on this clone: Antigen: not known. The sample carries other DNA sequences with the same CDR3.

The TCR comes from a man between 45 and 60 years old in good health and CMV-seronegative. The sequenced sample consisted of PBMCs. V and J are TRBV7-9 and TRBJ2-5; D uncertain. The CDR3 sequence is CASSSAEKAGTQYF. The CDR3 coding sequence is TGTGCCAGCAGCTCCGCTGAAAAGGCAGGGACCCAGTACTTC.